These T cell receptor beta chains were read from a single sample in a study of cytomegalovirus exposure and HLA in healthy donors. Libraries were prepared by immunoSEQ multiplex PCR; TCRdb keeps only in-frame clonotypes and omits some of them. The top ten hold approximately 0.91% of the sample, which has about 60,000 clones, 90% to 96% seen once. Specimen: PBMCs. Every receptor here comes from a man aged 18 to 35 in good health and CMV-seronegative. Both conserved end residues are part of each CDR3. The size field is filled for only some rows; it gives once, few, many or a size class.

V gene: TRBV5-1
J gene: TRBJ1-2
clone size: .
CDR3 protein: CASSFEQGGRYGYTF

V gene: TRBV29-1
J gene: TRBJ2-7
clone size: .
CDR3 protein: CSGLTGTYEQYF

V gene: TRBV4-3
J gene: TRBJ2-5
clone size: .
CDR3 protein: CASSPKVQAQETQYF

V gene: TRBV5-4
J gene: TRBJ2-7
clone size: once
CDR3 protein: CASSLQGASYEQYF

V gene: TRBV5-1
J gene: TRBJ2-1
clone size: .
CDR3 protein: CASSLASRYNEQFF

V gene: TRBV25-1
J gene: TRBJ2-1
clone size: .
CDR3 protein: CASRPPGLVVNEQFF

V gene: TRBV5-5
J gene: TRBJ2-1
clone size: .
CDR3 protein: CASSWTGEQFF

V gene: TRBV28
J gene: TRBJ2-1
clone size: .
CDR3 protein: CASTSAGLSSYNEQFF

V gene: TRBV19
J gene: TRBJ1-5
clone size: .
CDR3 protein: CASSMREQSGHQPQHF

V gene: TRBV2
J gene: TRBJ2-1
clone size: .
CDR3 protein: CASSRTGGIGNEQFF

V gene: TRBV28
J gene: TRBJ1-2
clone size: .
CDR3 protein: CASSLTVYGYTF

V gene: TRBV5-1
J gene: TRBJ2-5
clone size: .
CDR3 protein: CASSAVQETQYF

V gene: TRBV7-9
J gene: TRBJ2-5
clone size: .
CDR3 protein: CASSLRRVEETQYF

V gene: TRBV27
J gene: TRBJ2-1
clone size: .
CDR3 protein: CASRGTSGRGFYNEQFF

V gene: TRBV7-9
J gene: TRBJ2-1
clone size: .
CDR3 protein: CASSPGLGGEQFF

V gene: TRBV4-3
J gene: TRBJ1-1
clone size: .
CDR3 protein: CASSQLWDRANTEAFF

V gene: TRBV4-3
J gene: TRBJ1-1
clone size: .
CDR3 protein: CASSQMQGVEAFF

V gene: TRBV4-2
J gene: TRBJ2-7
clone size: .
CDR3 protein: CASSHNGRSSYEQYF

V gene: TRBV4-3
J gene: TRBJ2-2
clone size: .
CDR3 protein: CASSPGQGYGELFF

V gene: TRBV5-6
J gene: TRBJ1-4
clone size: .
CDR3 protein: CASSSKPGQEEKLFF

V gene: TRBV9
J gene: TRBJ2-1
clone size: .
CDR3 protein: CASSVAYVSYNEQFF

V gene: TRBV28
J gene: TRBJ2-6
clone size: .
CDR3 protein: CASWTPAGANVLTF

V gene: TRBV12-5
J gene: TRBJ2-5
clone size: .
CDR3 protein: CASGPGGTSGQKTQYF

V gene: TRBV27
J gene: TRBJ1-2
clone size: once
CDR3 protein: CASSPTERNGYTF